The rows below give T cell receptor beta chains drawn from one sample of a study of shared clonotypes between healthy human individuals. Libraries were prepared by immunoSEQ multiplex PCR; TCRdb keeps only in-frame clonotypes and omits some of them. This table has under 1,900,000 clones, roughly 98.5% appearing once. The sample taken for sequencing was naive CD4+ T cells sorted from blood. These receptors were collected from a man aged 25 to 40 in good health. CDR3s include the opening cysteine and the closing phenylalanine or tryptophan.

V	J	CDR3
TRBV2	TRBJ1-5	CASSDSYSNQPQHF
TRBV5-1	TRBJ2-7	CASSLEAGYEQYF
TRBV9	TRBJ2-5	CASSPSPGRHLETQYF
TRBV10-3	TRBJ1-2	CAISSGTGDHYGYTF
TRBV6-1	TRBJ1-6	CASSEVRESPLHF
TRBV11-1	TRBJ1-2	CASKLKSLSRGRYYGYTF
TRBV5-1	TRBJ2-1	CASSLAIHSSEQFF
TRBV5-4	TRBJ1-2	CASSLRTDYYGYTF
TRBV25-1	TRBJ2-3	CASSDHRGRTDTQYF
TRBV5-1	TRBJ1-2	CASSLTGRAYGYTF
TRBV10-3	TRBJ2-3	CAISGDDATDTQYF
TRBV5-4	TRBJ1-1	CASSKGFGTEAFF
TRBV29-1	TRBJ2-7	CSVVAGDSFYEQYF
TRBV11-3	TRBJ2-2	CASSFRGTTGELFF
TRBV6-5	TRBJ1-4	CASSYSGRGEKLFF
TRBV7-8	TRBJ2-1	CASSFGLAGVNEQFF
TRBV27	TRBJ2-3	CASSFLAGSVDTQYF
TRBV18	TRBJ2-2	CASSPLYGRAHTGELFF
TRBV5-4	TRBJ2-7	CASSLASGVDEQYF
TRBV15	TRBJ2-2	CATSRVTGVGAGELFF
TRBV19	TRBJ2-7	CASSTSGLTAYEQYF
TRBV5-5	TRBJ1-5	CASSLDGGWNQPQHF
TRBV2	TRBJ2-5	CASSDTPRETQYF
TRBV19	TRBJ2-6	CASSIRGPELSGANVLTF
TRBV11-2	TRBJ2-7	CASSLVVRSSYEQYF
TRBV5-1	TRBJ2-7	CASSPPSGSGSYEQYF
TRBV21-1	TRBJ2-6	CASSNETPSGANVLTF
TRBV7-9	TRBJ2-1	CASSSRSSYNEQFF
TRBV6-6	TRBJ2-2	CASRPQGATGELFF
TRBV9	TRBJ1-2	CASSPTGVRVNYGYTF
TRBV5-1	TRBJ2-1	CASSNVSSRVDEQFF
TRBV5-5	TRBJ2-1	CASSFLTGGYNEQFF
TRBV28	TRBJ2-1	CASSPGGNPYNEQFF
TRBV7-6	TRBJ2-1	CASSLAGVPYNEQFF
TRBV2	TRBJ2-5	CASREGVQETQYF
TRBV18	TRBJ1-5	CASSPYSSGQPQHF
TRBV2	TRBJ2-5	CASSELRVVETQYF
TRBV5-1	TRBJ2-3	CASSLGLTSDTDTQYF
TRBV27	TRBJ1-2	CASSRRGVDVYTF
TRBV5-1	TRBJ2-1	CASSPGAGESYNEQFF
TRBV5-6	TRBJ2-7	CASSLSAGVDEQYF
TRBV27	TRBJ2-3	CASSSQGYPTDTQYF
TRBV7-9	TRBJ2-3	CASSLADTQYF
TRBV18	TRBJ1-5	CASSPPSDRNQPQHF
TRBV7-9	TRBJ2-7	CASSLPLLAGEGEQYF
TRBV5-4	TRBJ2-1	CASSSGLVVEDEQFF